This T cell receptor beta chain is from a study of CD8 T cells in Susac syndrome. CDR1 and CDR2 from the germline V gene are MGHDK and SYGVNS. The CDR3 sequence is 14 residues long. The V end lost 8 bases, the J end lost 2 bases, and 16 bases lay between the germline ends. Random hexamers were used to reverse transcribe an amount of about 0.45 to 1 ug RNA. By means of immunoSEQ multiplex PCR, TCR beta CDR3 spanning 54 Vbeta and 13 Jbeta underwent amplification. In TCRdb, the immunoSEQ multiplex PCR reads were re-called with MiXCR into one record per CDR3 protein. The table shows some 200,000 distinct CDR3 sequences, with approximately 94% occurring only once.

The specimen sequenced was CD4+ T cells from PBMCs. This clonotype was sampled from a human donor with Susac syndrome. This chain uses TRBV25-1 with TRBJ2-7, with D possibly matching TRBD1 (6 bases). This CDR3 reads CASLSEGQTYEQYF. DNA of the CDR3: TGTGCCAGCTTAAGCGAGGGACAAACCTACGAGCAGTACTTC.